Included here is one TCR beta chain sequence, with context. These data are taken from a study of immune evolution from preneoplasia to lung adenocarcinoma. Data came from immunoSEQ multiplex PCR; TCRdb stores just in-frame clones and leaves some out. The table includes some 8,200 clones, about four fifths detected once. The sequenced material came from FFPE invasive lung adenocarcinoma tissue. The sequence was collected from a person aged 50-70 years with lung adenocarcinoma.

The CDR3 DNA is TGTGCCATCACCCCGACAGGGGGGGTAAATGGCTACACCTTC. It encodes CAITPTGGVNGYTF. V usage is TRBV10-3 and J usage is TRBJ1-2; 9 bases agree with TRBD1. The CDR3 runs 14 residues. Germline trimming cut 7 bases from V and 6 bases from J; bases unmatched to any gene: 9. Germline CDR1 and CDR2: ENHRY and SYGVKD.